The present T cell receptor (beta chain) was sequenced within a study of OX40 agonist ivuxolimab in advanced cancers. About the research overall: Under the entry rules, prior anti-PD-1, anti-PD-L1 or anti-CTLA-4 therapy was allowed, and approximately 36% had some.

On this clone itself: Its antigen remains unknown.

Clones were sequenced by immunoSEQ multiplex PCR, and TCRdb holds only the in-frame ones, with some missing. The sample lists 65,000 to 90,000 clones; 84% were seen once. Points from the study as a whole: In the 0.1 to 3.0 mg/kg range, CD4+ and CD8+ blood T cells had expanded clonally by week 6.

Source: CD4+ or CD8+ T cells sorted from blood, taken in a trial of the OX40 agonist ivuxolimab. This receptor was identified in an adult with an advanced solid tumor such as melanoma, head and neck, liver or kidney cancer.

The CDR3 DNA reads TGTGCCAGCAGTTACTCGATAGGGGATGGCTACACCTTC. This gives the protein CASSYSIGDGYTF. V and J are TRBV6-5 and TRBJ1-2, with D perhaps matching TRBD1 (5 bases). The CDR3 runs 13 residues. Germline CDR1 is MNHEY and CDR2 is SVGAGI. The V gene lost 0 bases and the J gene lost 6 bases, with 8 bases spanning the gap.